This T cell receptor beta chain was found in a study of T cell responses to AZD1222 COVID-19 vaccine. Whole-study findings and limits: Spike-specific TCR breadth and depth went up after people got two AZD1222 doses. It was only after the peak T cell response that any repertoires were sampled. Donors, mostly white British, included more females; clonal diversity was possibly underestimated.

Comment on this clone: Its cognate antigen is unknown.

Germline V gene data show CDR1 as SEHNR and CDR2 as FQNEAQ (reference sequence). The CDR3 is 12 residues long. The V gene lost 7 bases and the J gene lost 2 bases, with 8 bases spanning the gap. Second-dose schedules of about 4 or about 12 weeks were combined. Only in-frame clones appear in the TCRdb table, and some are missing; sequencing was by immunoSEQ multiplex PCR. Among some 280,000 clones, about 94% were seen once, and the ten largest hold roughly 0.6%. The sequence came from an adult who received the AZD1222 COVID-19 vaccine. The sample consisted of peripheral blood, taken 28 days after the second AZD1222 dose. The gene calls are TRBV7-9 and TRBJ1-2, with a tentative D call TRBD1 (5 bases). CDR3 nucleotides: TGTGCCAGCACCAGGGACAACTATGGCTACACCTTC. As protein: CASTRDNYGYTF.